The sequence of this TCR beta chain was determined in a study of identical twins. TCRdb reprocessed the 5' RACE reads via MiXCR and lists one record per CDR3 protein. The data show 450,000 to 650,000 distinct CDR3 sequences, roughly 9.5% seen once. All donors comprised healthy Caucasians. The study's findings and limits: Invariant populations such as MAIT and iNKT cells could partly muddle zero-insertion analyses.

Only a few counts were recorded for this clonotype. What it binds is unknown. CDR3 length: 12 residues. Germline values: CDR1 SQVTM, CDR2 ANQGSEA. V was cut by 2 bases and J by 4 bases, with 7 bases left in between. The data also belong to a second study, concerning yellow fever vaccine responses in identical twins. That work adds: Reportedly, twins' vaccine T cell responses looked partly convergent and partly personalized.

The clonotype originates from a young woman in good health. The chain carries TRBV29-1 and TRBJ2-3, with D unclear. Material: PBMCs. The CDR3 region has the DNA TGCAGCGTTGAACCCACCCCAGATACGCAGTATTTT. Amino acids: CSVEPTPDTQYF.